This T cell receptor (beta chain) was found in a study of T cells in Graves' hyperthyroidism and ophthalmopathy. Study-wide background: Peripheral blood was obtained at initial diagnosis, preceding any treatment. Study-level points and caveats: Classification by a 13 V-J model distinguished ophthalmopathy from stable hyperthyroidism.

This clonotype was picked up a small number of times. No antigen is known for it. The CDR3 consists of 14 residues. The germline V gene has CDR1 MNHNS and CDR2 SASEGT. Unmatched junction bases numbered 12, after V lost 8 bases and J lost 7 bases. Disease duration was under 3 months in the ophthalmopathy patients, who also had a Clinical Activity Score of at least 3 and a NOSPECS grade of at least 4. Thyroid ultrasound, orbital computed tomography, clinical symptoms, and serum thyroxine and TRAb underpinned diagnoses. TCR beta CDR3 region amplification was performed from RNA transcripts. The primer set for the first-round RT-PCR of the TCR CDR3 was HTBI. In TCRdb, the multiplex PCR reads were re-called with MiXCR into one record per CDR3 protein. Of fewer than 350,000 distinct CDR3 sequences listed, about 19% are singletons.

This chain connects TRBV6-1 to TRBJ1-2; TRBD1 matches 8 bases. The clonotype comes from a man aged 45-65 years with Graves' ophthalmopathy. Sequenced material: blood. The CDR3 region is CASSSRQGLGGYTF. CDR3 DNA sequence: TGTGCCAGCTCCAGCCGACAGGGGTTAGGTGGCTACACCTTC.